The 5 T cell receptor beta chains below were found in one sample sequenced in a study of cytomegalovirus exposure and HLA in healthy donors. The PCR employed 60 Vbeta primers together with 13 Jbeta primers. Profiled with immunoSEQ multiplex PCR; TCRdb holds only in-frame clones, not every one. The sample carries under 130,000 clones, 13% to 15% recorded once. The source material was PBMCs. These receptors were taken from a female donor in good health and CMV-seronegative.

Only a few counts were recorded for this clone. The chain links TRBV6-1 to TRBJ1-1, with 10 bases identical to TRBD1. The J segment lost 7 bases and the V segment lost 6 bases, leaving 2 bases of the junction unmatched. Germline loops: CDR1 MNHNS, CDR2 SASEGT. The CDR3 has 12 residues. As DNA, the CDR3 is TGTGCCAGCAGCGGACAGGGGGTTGAAGCTTTCTTT. Amino acid sequence: CASSGQGVEAFF.

This clone showed up just a few times. The chain joins TRBV19 to TRBJ2-1; perhaps TRBD2 as D (5 bases). The germline CDR1 and CDR2 sequences are LNHDA and SQIVND (reference sequence). Deletions cut 5 bases from V and 5 bases from J, with 10 bases between. The CDR3 has 13 amino acids. The CDR3 DNA follows: TGTGCCAGTAGTGTCGGACTCGACAATGAGCAGTTCTTC. It encodes CASSVGLDNEQFF.

The table lists this clone with a few counts. The chain carries TRBV5-1 and TRBJ2-7, with TRBD1 identical over 8 bases. The germline gives CDR1 SGHRS, CDR2 YFSETQ. This CDR3 spans 13 amino acids. V gave up 7 bases and J gave up 5 bases; unmatched junction bases: 8. Here the CDR3 DNA reads TGCGCCAGCTCTTCGGACAGGGCGGACGAGCAGTACTTC. It codes for CASSSDRADEQYF.

The table lists this clone with a few counts. The gene calls are TRBV4-1 and TRBJ2-3, with D possibly TRBD1 on 5 matching bases. The CDR3 has 13 residues. V was trimmed by 2 bases and J by 4 bases, leaving 7 bases between them. Germline V gene lookup returns CDR1 MGHRA and CDR2 YSYEKL. The CDR3 DNA reads as TGCGCCAGCAGCCAACTAGGGGCAGATACGCAGTATTTT. Its translation: CASSQLGADTQYF.

The J gene is TRBJ1-4, the V gene TRBV4-1; 8 bases agree with TRBD1. Germline V lookup: CDR1 MGHRA, CDR2 YSYEKL. The CDR3 is 16 residues long. V shed 1 base and J 10 bases; nucleotides not matched to a gene: 11. The CDR3: CASSQVFPGQGVKLFF. CDR3 nucleotide sequence: TGCGCCAGCAGCCAAGTCTTCCCCGGACAGGGAGTAAAACTGTTTTTT.